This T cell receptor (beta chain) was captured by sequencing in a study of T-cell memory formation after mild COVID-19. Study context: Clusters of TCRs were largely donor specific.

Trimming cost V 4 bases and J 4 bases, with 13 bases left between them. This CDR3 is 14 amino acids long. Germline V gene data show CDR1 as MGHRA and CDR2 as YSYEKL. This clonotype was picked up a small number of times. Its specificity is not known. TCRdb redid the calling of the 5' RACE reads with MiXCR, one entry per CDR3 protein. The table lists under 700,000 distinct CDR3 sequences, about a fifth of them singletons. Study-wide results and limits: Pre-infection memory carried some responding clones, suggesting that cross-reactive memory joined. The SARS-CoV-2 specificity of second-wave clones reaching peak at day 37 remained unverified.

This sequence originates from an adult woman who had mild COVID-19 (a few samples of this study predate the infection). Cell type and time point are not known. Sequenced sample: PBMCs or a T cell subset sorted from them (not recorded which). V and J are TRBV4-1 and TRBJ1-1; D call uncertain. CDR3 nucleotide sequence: TGCGCCAGCAGCCGTACAGTGATGAGCACTGAAGCTTTCTTT. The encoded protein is CASSRTVMSTEAFF.